This T cell receptor beta chain emerged from a study of spatial heterogeneity in lung cancer. Regarding the study as a whole: Intratumoral expanded alpha and beta TCR counts were found to track tumor mutation counts.

The CDR3 is 15 amino acids. Germline V gene sequence: CDR1 SEHNR, CDR2 FQNEAQ (reference sequence). V lost 5 bases to trimming and J lost 6 bases; unmatched junction nucleotides: 5. Time point indicated: sample taken at primary tumor resection. Researchers sequenced whole RNA taken from tumor, nontumor lung or frozen PBMC without sorting. Of note for this clonotype: Its specificity is unknown.

Each CDR3 protein gets one entry after TCRdb re-called the 5' RACE reads with MiXCR. Of approximately 13,000 distinct CDR3 sequences in the sample, 5.1% were seen once. This TCR came from a male donor with early-stage non-small cell lung cancer. The V and J genes are TRBV7-9 and TRBJ1-6, with 9 bases identical to TRBD1. The starting material was lung tumor tissue, obtained at surgery. CDR3 bases: TGTGCCAGCAGCGCGACAGGGGGAGGTAATTCACCCCTCCACTTT. Translated, it gives CASSATGGGNSPLHF.